The rows below give T cell receptor beta chains drawn from one sample of a study of beta chain features in type 1 diabetes. Sequencing used immunoSEQ multiplex PCR; TCRdb keeps in-frame clones, though not all of them. The sample has about 200,000 clones, 11% seen once. The specimen was central memory CD4+ T cells from blood. The receptors derive from a man aged 18 to 35 in good health. Each CDR3 is given with its conserved first and last residue. D genes are given only for firm matches.

j_call,v_call,d_call,cdr3_aa
TRBJ2-1,TRBV5-1,TRBD1,CASSGSTGWNEQFF
TRBJ2-3,TRBV20-1,.,CSAPTGDTQYF
TRBJ2-3,TRBV6-1,.,CASSESWRQEGDTQYF
TRBJ2-7,TRBV29-1,TRBD2,CSVEVDSGSYEQYF
TRBJ2-1,TRBV4-1,TRBD2,CASSPPGLAGSEQFF
TRBJ2-1,TRBV5-1,.,CASSLWAAYNEQFF
TRBJ1-4,TRBV28,.,CASSWGLQVPNEKLFF
TRBJ1-1,TRBV30,.,CAWSVVGNTEAFF
TRBJ2-7,TRBV6-6,.,CASSSLSYRPEQYF
TRBJ1-1,TRBV30,.,CAWGQGGGTEAFF
TRBJ2-5,TRBV13,TRBD1,CASTLDRGRETQYF
TRBJ1-1,TRBV18,TRBD1,CASSSTGTANTEAFF
TRBJ2-7,TRBV7-2,.,CANPRGEQYF
TRBJ2-2,TRBV5-4,TRBD2,CASTKAGVDTGELFF
TRBJ2-5,TRBV7-3,.,CASSLQGRETQYF
TRBJ2-3,TRBV2,TRBD1,CASSDQGQGGDTQYF
TRBJ2-5,TRBV5-1,.,CASSLQFRETQYF
TRBJ2-1,TRBV28,TRBD1,CASSSTGGEQFF
TRBJ2-1,TRBV2,TRBD2,CASKLAKDNEQFF
TRBJ1-2,TRBV6-1,TRBD1,CASSERDRAYGYTF
TRBJ2-1,TRBV30,.,CAWKPIYNEQFF
TRBJ1-2,TRBV5-4,.,CASAARDYRGYTF
TRBJ2-5,TRBV7-2,.,CASSLNEETQYF
TRBJ1-5,TRBV10-3,.,CAISASTDQPQHF
TRBJ2-1,TRBV28,.,CASSLRNEQFF
TRBJ1-5,TRBV30,.,CAWSDIDRSQPQHF
TRBJ2-1,TRBV5-1,TRBD2,CASSLAFRTSAYNEQFF
TRBJ2-3,TRBV11-2,TRBD2,CASSPWGTSADTQYF
TRBJ1-5,TRBV2,.,CASSDSLRIRGNQPQHF
TRBJ2-7,TRBV20-1,.,CSALYAEQYF
TRBJ1-2,TRBV27,.,CASTSRTGNYGYTF